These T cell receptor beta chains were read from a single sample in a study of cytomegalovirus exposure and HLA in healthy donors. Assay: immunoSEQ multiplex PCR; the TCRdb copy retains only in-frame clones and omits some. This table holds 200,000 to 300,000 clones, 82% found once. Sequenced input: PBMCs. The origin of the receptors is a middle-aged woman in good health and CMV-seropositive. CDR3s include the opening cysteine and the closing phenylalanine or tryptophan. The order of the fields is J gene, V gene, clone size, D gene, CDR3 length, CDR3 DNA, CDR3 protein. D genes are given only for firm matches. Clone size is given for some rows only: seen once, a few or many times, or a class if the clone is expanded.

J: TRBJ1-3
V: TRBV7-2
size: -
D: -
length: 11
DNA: TGTGCCAGCAGCTTCCAAAACACCATATATTTT
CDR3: CASSFQNTIYF

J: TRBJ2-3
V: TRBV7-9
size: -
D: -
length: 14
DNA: TGTGCCAGCAGCTCTAGCTTCAGCACAGATACGCAGTATTTT
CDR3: CASSSSFSTDTQYF

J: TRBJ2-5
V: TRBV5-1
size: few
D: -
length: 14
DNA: TGCGCCAGCAGCTTGGCCCAGGGATGGGAGACCCAGTACTTC
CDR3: CASSLAQGWETQYF

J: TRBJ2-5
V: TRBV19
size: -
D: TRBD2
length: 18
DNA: TGTGCCAGTAGCGGGGGGGGACTAGCGGGAGGGAGCGCGAAGACCCAGTACTTC
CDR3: CASSGGGLAGGSAKTQYF

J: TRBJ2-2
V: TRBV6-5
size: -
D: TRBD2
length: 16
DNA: TGTGCCAGCAGTTCCAGGACTAGCGGGGGGGCCGGGGAGCTGTTTTTT
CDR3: CASSSRTSGGAGELFF

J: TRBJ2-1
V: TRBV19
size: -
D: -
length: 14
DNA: TGTGCCACCGAGGAGGGCCATTATGCCAATGAGCAGTTCTTC
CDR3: CATEEGHYANEQFF

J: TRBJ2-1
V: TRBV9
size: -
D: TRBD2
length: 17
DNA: TGTGCCAGCAGCCCCGGGACTAGCGGGGGAGGCTACAATGAGCAGTTCTTC
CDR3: CASSPGTSGGGYNEQFF

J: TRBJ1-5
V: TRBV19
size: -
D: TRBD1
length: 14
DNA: TGTGCCAGTATAGGGACAGGAATCAATCAGCCCCAGCATTTT
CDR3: CASIGTGINQPQHF

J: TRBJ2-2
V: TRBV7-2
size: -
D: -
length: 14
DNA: TGTGCCAGCAGCTCATCTAGCGCAGGCGGGGAGCTGTTTTTT
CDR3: CASSSSSAGGELFF

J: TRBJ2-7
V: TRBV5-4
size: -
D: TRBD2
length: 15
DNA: TGTGCCAGCAGCTCGGGACTAGCGGGACCCTACGAGCAGTACTTC
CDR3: CASSSGLAGPYEQYF

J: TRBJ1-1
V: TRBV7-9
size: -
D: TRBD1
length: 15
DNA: TGTGCCAGCAGCTCTCAGGGGGGACTGAACACTGAAGCTTTCTTT
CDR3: CASSSQGGLNTEAFF

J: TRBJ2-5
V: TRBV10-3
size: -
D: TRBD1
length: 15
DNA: TGTGCCATCAGCCCGGACAGGGAGTCTCAAGAGACCCAGTACTTC
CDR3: CAISPDRESQETQYF

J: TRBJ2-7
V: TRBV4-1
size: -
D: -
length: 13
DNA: TGCGCCAGCAGCTCGGGGACAAACTACGAGCAGTACTTC
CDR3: CASSSGTNYEQYF

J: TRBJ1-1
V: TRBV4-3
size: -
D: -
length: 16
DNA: TGCGCCAGCAGCCAAGATCCCAGGGGATGGGGCACTGAAGCTTTCTTT
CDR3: CASSQDPRGWGTEAFF

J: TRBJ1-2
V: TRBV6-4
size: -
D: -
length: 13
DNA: TGTGCCAGCAGCGCGGCACCCAACTATGGCTACACCTTC
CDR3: CASSAAPNYGYTF

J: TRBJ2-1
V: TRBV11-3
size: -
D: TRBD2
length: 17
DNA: TGTGCCAGCAGCTTAGATTCTACTAGCGGGGATTACAATGAGCAGTTCTTC
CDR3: CASSLDSTSGDYNEQFF

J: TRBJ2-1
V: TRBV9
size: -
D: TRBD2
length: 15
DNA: TGTGCCAGCAGCGTAACTGGGCCGGGAGGGAATGAGCAGTTCTTC
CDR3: CASSVTGPGGNEQFF

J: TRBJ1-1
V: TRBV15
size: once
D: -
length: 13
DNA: TGTGCCACCAGCAGTAACCAGGCGGGTGAAGCTTTCTTT
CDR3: CATSSNQAGEAFF

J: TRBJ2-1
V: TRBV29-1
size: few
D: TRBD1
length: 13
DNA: TGCAGCGTTGTGTCGGACAGGTACAATGAGCAGTTCTTC
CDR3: CSVVSDRYNEQFF

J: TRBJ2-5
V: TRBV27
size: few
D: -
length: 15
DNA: TGTGCCAGCAGTTTTTCAGAGCGTTACCAAGAGACCCAGTACTTC
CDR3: CASSFSERYQETQYF

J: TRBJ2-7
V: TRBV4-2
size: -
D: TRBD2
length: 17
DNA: TGTGCCAGCAGCCAAGATCCGGGGCTAGCGGGGGGATCCGAGCAGTACTTC
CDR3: CASSQDPGLAGGSEQYF

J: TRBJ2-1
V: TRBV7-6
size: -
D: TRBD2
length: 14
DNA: TGTGCCAGCACCACTAGCGGGGGGGCTGGGGAGCAGTTCTTC
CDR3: CASTTSGGAGEQFF

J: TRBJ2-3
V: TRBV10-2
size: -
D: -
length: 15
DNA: TGCGCCAGCAGTGATGTTGCTAGGAGTACAGATACGCAGTATTTT
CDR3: CASSDVARSTDTQYF

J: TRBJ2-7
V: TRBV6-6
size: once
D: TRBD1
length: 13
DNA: TGTGCCAGCCAGGACAGGGGGGCCGACGAGCAGTACTTC
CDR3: CASQDRGADEQYF

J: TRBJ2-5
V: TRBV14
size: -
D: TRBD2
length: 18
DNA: TGTGCCAGCAGCCAAGATAGCGGGCTCGGGCAGTGGCAAGAGACCCAGTACTTC
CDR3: CASSQDSGLGQWQETQYF

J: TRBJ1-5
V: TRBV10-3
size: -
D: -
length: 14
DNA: TGTGCCATCAGTGATGGGACCGGGGGTCAGCCCCAGCATTTT
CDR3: CAISDGTGGQPQHF

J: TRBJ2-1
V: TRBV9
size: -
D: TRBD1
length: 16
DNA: TGTGCCAGCAGCCCCCCCTGGAGCAGGGGGTACAATGAGCAGTTCTTC
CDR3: CASSPPWSRGYNEQFF

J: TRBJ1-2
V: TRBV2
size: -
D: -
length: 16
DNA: TGTGCCAGCAGGAGGACCGCGAACAGGGCACCCGATGGCTACACCTTC
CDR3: CASRRTANRAPDGYTF

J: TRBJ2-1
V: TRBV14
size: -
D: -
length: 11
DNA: TGTGCCAGCAGCCGAAGGACACCTCTGTTCTTC
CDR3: CASSRRTPLFF

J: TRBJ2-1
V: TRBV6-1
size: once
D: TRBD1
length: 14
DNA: TGTGCCAGCAGGCGGCAGGGGGAGTACAATGAGCAGTTCTTC
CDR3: CASRRQGEYNEQFF

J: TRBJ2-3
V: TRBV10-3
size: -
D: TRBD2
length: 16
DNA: TGTGCCATCAGTGACCCAGCGGGAGTAGGGACAGATACGCAGTATTTT
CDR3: CAISDPAGVGTDTQYF

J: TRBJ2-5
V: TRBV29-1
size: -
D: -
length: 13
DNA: TGCAGCGTTGGAGGACAGAAGGGGGAGACCCAGTACTTC
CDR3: CSVGGQKGETQYF

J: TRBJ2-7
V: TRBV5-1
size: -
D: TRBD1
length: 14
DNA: TGCGCCAGCAGCTCGGACAGGGGCTGGGACGAGCAGTACTTC
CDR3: CASSSDRGWDEQYF

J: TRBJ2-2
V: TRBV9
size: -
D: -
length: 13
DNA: TGTGCCAGCAGCGTTAGCGGCACCGGGGAGCTGTTTTTT
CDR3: CASSVSGTGELFF

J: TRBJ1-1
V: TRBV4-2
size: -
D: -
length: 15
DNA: TGTGCCAGCAGCCGAGCTGTCCGGGGTGACACTGAAGCTTTCTTT
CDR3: CASSRAVRGDTEAFF

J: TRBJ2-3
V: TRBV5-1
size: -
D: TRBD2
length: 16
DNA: TGCGCCAGCAGCCCGACGACTAGCGGGGCTACAGATACGCAGTATTTT
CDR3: CASSPTTSGATDTQYF

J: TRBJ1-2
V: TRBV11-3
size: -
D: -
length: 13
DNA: TGTGCCAGCAGCTCAGATCCGCGGACAGGCTACACCTTC
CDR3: CASSSDPRTGYTF

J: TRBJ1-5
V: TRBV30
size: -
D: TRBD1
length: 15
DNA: TGTGCCTGGAGCCCCCGGGGACAGGGGAGTCAGCCCCAGCATTTT
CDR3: CAWSPRGQGSQPQHF

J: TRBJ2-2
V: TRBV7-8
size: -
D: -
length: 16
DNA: TGTGCCAGCAGCTGGGGGCCGGGGAAAGGCACCGGGGAGCTGTTTTTT
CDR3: CASSWGPGKGTGELFF

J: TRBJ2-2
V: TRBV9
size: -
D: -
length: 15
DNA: TGTGCCAGCAGCGTAGAGCCGGGTGGAACCGGGGAGCTGTTTTTT
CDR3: CASSVEPGGTGELFF

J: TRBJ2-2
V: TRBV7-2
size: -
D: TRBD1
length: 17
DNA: TGTGCCAGCAGCTTAGGGACAGGATCCCCAAGGAGCGGGGAGCTGTTTTTT
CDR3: CASSLGTGSPRSGELFF

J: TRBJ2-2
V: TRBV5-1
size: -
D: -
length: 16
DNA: TGCGCCAGCAGCCCCCACTCCATTCAGAACACCGGGGAGCTGTTTTTT
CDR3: CASSPHSIQNTGELFF